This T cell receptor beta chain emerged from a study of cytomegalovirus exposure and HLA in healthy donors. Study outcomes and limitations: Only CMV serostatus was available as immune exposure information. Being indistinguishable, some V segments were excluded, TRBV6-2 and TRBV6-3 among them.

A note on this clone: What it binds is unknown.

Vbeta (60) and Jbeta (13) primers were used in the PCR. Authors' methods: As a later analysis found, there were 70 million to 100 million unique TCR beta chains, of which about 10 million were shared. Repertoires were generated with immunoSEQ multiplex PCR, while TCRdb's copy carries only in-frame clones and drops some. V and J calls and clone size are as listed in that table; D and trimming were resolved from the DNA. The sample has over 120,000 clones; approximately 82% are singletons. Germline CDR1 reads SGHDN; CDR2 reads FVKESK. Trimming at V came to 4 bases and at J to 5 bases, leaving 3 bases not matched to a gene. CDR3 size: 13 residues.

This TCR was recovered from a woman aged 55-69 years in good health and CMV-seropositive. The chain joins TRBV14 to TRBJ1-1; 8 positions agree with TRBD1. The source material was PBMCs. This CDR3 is CASSRDRGTEAFF. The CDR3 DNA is TGTGCCAGCAGCCGCGACAGGGGTACTGAAGCTTTCTTT.